These 11 T cell receptor beta chains share one sample of origin, sequenced in a study of blood T cells in healthy people across ages. Combining a sample-barcoded 5' primer with a J-beta primer mix, a second PCR ran for roughly 6 to 12 cycles. TCRdb ran MiXCR on the 5' RACE reads and lists one entry per CDR3 protein. The sample yields hundreds of thousands of distinct CDR3 sequences, 52% seen once. Material for sequencing was blood. The receptors stem from a woman of 80 years or more in good health.

This clonotype was detected once. With a much larger clone just one base away, this may be a read error. The rearrangement links TRBV7-9 to TRBJ2-1, with D unresolved. Trimming removed 2 bases at V and 3 bases at J, with 8 bases between. The CDR3 is 14 amino acids. Germline assignment: CDR1 SEHNR and CDR2 FQNEAQ (reference sequence). The CDR3 coding sequence is TGTGCCAGCAGCTTACCCATAGACTACAATGAGCAGTTCTTC. Its translation is CASSLPIDYNEQFF.

This clonotype was observed many times. The chain couples TRBV20-1 to TRBJ2-7, with unresolved D. The V end lost 5 bases, the J end lost 3 bases, and 8 bases lay between the germline ends. This CDR3 spans 11 amino acids. Germline V lookup: CDR1 DFQATT, CDR2 SNEGSKA (reference sequence). CDR3 residues: CSADDNYEQYF. CDR3 DNA sequence: TGCAGTGCTGACGACAACTACGAGCAGTACTTC.

This clonotype was detected a few times. The CDR3 DNA sequence: TGCGCCAGCAGCCAAGATATGCCGATGGATACGCAGTATTTT. This encodes CASSQDMPMDTQYF. The chain has TRBV5-1 and TRBJ2-3; D is undetermined. Germline V gene sequence: CDR1 SGHRS, CDR2 YFSETQ. Trimming removed 4 bases from V and 6 bases from J, with 15 bases in between. The CDR3 totals 14 residues.

This clonotype came up once. Being one base from a much bigger clone, this may be a read error. The V gene is TRBV2, the J gene TRBJ2-7, with a weak D call TRBD2 (5 bases). CDR1 is SNHLY, CDR2 FYNNEI, per germline. This CDR3 spans 12 amino acids. V lost 6 bases and J lost 10, with 16 bases in between. CDR3 in amino acids: CASRDDYSIQYF. In DNA form, the CDR3 reads TGTGCCAGCAGGGACGACTACTCGATTCAGTACTTC.

This clonotype has at least ten counts. The genes are TRBV20-1 and TRBJ2-7; D gene ambiguous. Germline lookup yields CDR1 DFQATT and CDR2 SNEGSKA (reference sequence). V was shortened by 3 bases and J by 3 bases, with 6 bases between the two germline ends. CDR3 length: 11 amino acids. CDR3 coding DNA: TGCAGTGCTAGTTCTAACTACGAGCAGTACTTC. Amino acids: CSASSNYEQYF.

This clonotype was counted many times. The chain employs TRBV20-1 and TRBJ2-5, with D possibly TRBD1 on 5 matching bases. The V gene lost 1 base and the J gene lost 3 bases, with 12 bases spanning the gap. CDR1 and CDR2 (germline): DFQATT, SNEGSKA (reference sequence). The CDR3 is 14 residues long. CDR3 amino acids: CSARVQGLEETQYF. The CDR3 DNA reads TGCAGTGCTAGAGTTCAGGGTTTAGAAGAGACCCAGTACTTC.

This clonotype occurred a few times. The V gene is TRBV28, the J gene TRBJ2-5; 7 nucleotides align to TRBD2. Germline CDR1 MDHEN, CDR2 SYDVKM. The CDR3 loop spans 13 amino acids. The ends lost 6 bases at V and 11 bases at J; junction bases unmatched: 12. CDR3 nucleotide sequence: TGTGCCAGCAGCGGACTAGTCCCCCGTGAGCAGTACTTC. Translation: CASSGLVPREQYF.

The chain uses TRBV28 and TRBJ1-1; D might be TRBD1 (6 bases). The CDR3 length is 14 residues. Germline V gene lookup returns CDR1 MDHEN and CDR2 SYDVKM. Trimming removed 4 bases from V and 3 bases from J, with 12 bases in between. The CDR3 is CASSWTVIDTEAFF. In DNA, the CDR3 is TGTGCCAGCAGTTGGACAGTAATCGACACTGAAGCTTTCTTT.

J is TRBJ2-7 and V is TRBV3-1; 9 bases fit TRBD2. CDR3 length equals 16 residues. Germline V CDR1 and CDR2: LGHDT, YNNKEL (reference sequence). The trim removed 0 bases at V and 3 bases at J, leaving 6 bases unmatched. For the CDR3, the DNA is TGTGCCAGCAGCCAAGATCGGCCTAGCGGGATCTACGAGCAGTACTTC. It codes for CASSQDRPSGIYEQYF.

In this sample, this clonotype turned up many times. This chain links TRBV20-1 with TRBJ2-5, with a tentative D call TRBD2 (5 bases). V was trimmed by 4 bases and J by 5 bases, leaving 14 bases between them. There are 13 residues in the CDR3. Germline CDR1 DFQATT, CDR2 SNEGSKA (reference sequence). CDR3 in amino acids: CSAKKGVAETQYF. In DNA form, the CDR3 reads TGCAGTGCTAAGAAGGGAGTGGCGGAGACCCAGTACTTC.

J is TRBJ1-1 and V is TRBV7-9, with 7 bases identical to TRBD1. This CDR3 has 14 amino acids. Trimming at V came to 8 bases and at J to 6 bases, leaving 12 bases not matched to a gene. Germline CDR1 SEHNR, CDR2 FQNEAQ (reference sequence). The CDR3 DNA follows: TGTGCCAGCGAGGACAGGACAACGGGGGCTGAAGCTTTCTTT. It yields the protein CASEDRTTGAEAFF.